This TCR beta chain derives from a study of blood T cell repertoires in COVID-19. The overall study: T cells, B-cell-depleted T cells, or PBMCs supplied cDNA or gDNA.

The study recruited people aged roughly 18 to 95 years across under 25 US areas. Clinical histories supplied by participants themselves formed the basis of cohort assignment. Recovery among Cohort 3 donors was established by two negative PCRs, clearance, or symptom resolution. Sequenced by immunoSEQ multiplex PCR; TCRdb stores in-frame clones only, minus some. The table has fewer than 300,000 clones, around nine tenths seen once; the top ten hold around 1.1%. The CDR3 is 14 residues long. Trimming stripped 5 bases from V and 8 bases from J, with 15 bases between. The germline CDR1 and CDR2 sequences are SGHTA and FQGNSA.

The receptor comes from a woman under 40 who had recovered from COVID-19. Sequenced: PBMCs or T cells enriched from blood (not recorded which). The rearrangement uses TRBV7-2 and TRBJ1-4, with D perhaps matching TRBD1 (5 bases). The CDR3 coding sequence is TGTGCCAGCAGCAGACAGAGTAGTAGGGAAAAACTGTTTTTT. The encoded protein is CASSRQSSREKLFF.